The next 31 T cell receptor beta chains were all read from a single sample in a study of blood T cell dynamics during melanoma immunotherapy. Described time point: week 3, after first cycle of checkpoint inhibitor. Repertoires were generated with immunoSEQ multiplex PCR, while TCRdb's copy carries only in-frame clones and drops some. Of more than 10,000 clones listed, around nine tenths are singletons. The sample in question was effector memory CD8+ T cells from blood, obtained from a patient treated with checkpoint blockade. The receptors derive from a human donor with melanoma.

CDR3 protein: CASSETSGNTGELFF. CDR3 in DNA: TGTGCCAGCAGCGAGACTAGCGGGAACACCGGGGAGCTGTTTTTT. The chain couples TRBV2 to TRBJ2-2; 9 positions agree with TRBD2. V lost 6 bases, J lost 1 base, and 3 bases stayed unmatched. Germline V gives CDR1 SNHLY, CDR2 FYNNEI. CDR3 size: 15 residues.

The chain recombines TRBV30 with TRBJ1-2; no definite D call. This CDR3 is built from 15 residues. Germline V lookup: CDR1 GTSNPN, CDR2 SVGIG (reference sequence). V dropped 3 bases and J dropped 4 bases, with 18 bases sitting between them. The CDR3 reads CAWSPMRETIYGYTF. CDR3 coding DNA: TGTGCCTGGAGCCCCATGAGAGAAACAATCTATGGCTACACCTTC.

The chain employs TRBV19 and TRBJ2-7, with D uncertain. The CDR3 has 13 residues. From germline, CDR1 is LNHDA and CDR2 SQIVND (reference sequence). V was shortened by 5 bases and J by 1 base, with 9 bases between the two germline ends. The CDR3 sequence is CASSPSASYEQYF. The CDR3 DNA is TGTGCCAGTAGTCCGTCGGCTTCCTACGAGCAGTACTTC.

J is TRBJ2-1 and V is TRBV27; possibly TRBD1 or TRBD2 for D (5 bases each). Trimming took off 2 bases at V and 4 bases at J, with 15 bases between the two ends. Germline CDR1 reads MNHEY; CDR2 reads SMNVEV (reference sequence). CDR3 length: 16 residues. The DNA of the CDR3 is TGTGCCAGCAGTTTAAGCCGGGGCTTGGGATACAATGAGCAGTTCTTC. The encoded protein is CASSLSRGLGYNEQFF.

This clone was counted only a few times. The chain has TRBV4-1 and TRBJ1-3, with a tentative D call TRBD1 (6 bases). The CDR3 consists of 16 residues. Between the trimmed V and J ends, which lost 2 bases and 9 bases, there was a span of 20 bases. CDR1 is MGHRA and CDR2 is YSYEKL in the germline V gene. The CDR3 nucleotides read TGCGCCAGCAGCCAACTCCGACAGGACTCATACTTCACCATATATTTT. Translating it yields CASSQLRQDSYFTIYF.

V and J are TRBV5-1 and TRBJ2-5; 11 bases align to TRBD1. The end of the DNA fits TRBJ2-7 better, so the J call may be wrong. Germline lookup yields CDR1 SGHRS and CDR2 YFSETQ. The CDR3 loop spans 16 amino acids. CDR3: CASSAGQGAVSYEQYF. CDR3 nucleotide sequence: TGCGCCAGCAGCGCTGGACAGGGGGCTGTGTCCTACGAGCAGTACTTC.

This clone has only one observation. The V call is TRBV19, the J call TRBJ2-3; a weak D match, TRBD1 (6 bases). The CDR3 is 13 amino acids. V lost 4 bases and J 1 base, leaving 6 bases between the germline ends. Germline loops: CDR1 LNHDA, CDR2 SQIVND (reference sequence). CDR3 nucleotide sequence: TGTGCCAGTAGTACAGGGGGCACAGATACGCAGTATTTT. It codes for CASSTGGTDTQYF.

This chain links TRBV19 with TRBJ1-1; possibly TRBD1 for D (6 bases). This CDR3 is built from 14 residues. V was shortened by 6 bases and J by 0 bases, with 11 bases between the two germline ends. Per the germline V gene, CDR1 is LNHDA and CDR2 is SQIVND (reference sequence). The CDR3 is CASRLQGLNTEAFF. CDR3 DNA: TGTGCCAGTAGGCTACAGGGACTGAACACTGAAGCTTTCTTT.

V usage is TRBV7-6 and J usage is TRBJ2-7; no clear D. The V end was cut by 5 bases, the J end by 3 bases, with 20 bases between. CDR3 size: 16 residues. CDR1 and CDR2 (germline): SGHVS, FNYEAQ. CDR3 region: CASSPFEGPTIYEQYF. CDR3 in DNA: TGTGCCAGCAGCCCCTTTGAAGGACCTACAATCTACGAGCAGTACTTC.

V gene TRBV5-1 combines with J gene TRBJ2-7; D remains unclear. Germline CDR1 is SGHRS and CDR2 is YFSETQ. The length of the CDR3 is 11 residues. Between the trimmed V and J ends, which lost 0 bases and 6 bases, there was a span of 4 bases. Written as DNA, the CDR3 is TGCGCCAGCAGCTTGGGGCTCGAGCAGTACTTC. Protein product: CASSLGLEQYF.

The chain joins TRBV11-2 to TRBJ1-5; D gene unclear. From germline, CDR1 is SGHAT and CDR2 FQNNGV. CDR3 size: 15 residues. Between the trimmed V and J ends, which lost 2 bases and 0 bases, there was a span of 8 bases. The CDR3 DNA follows: TGTGCCAGCAGCTTATCAGGAGATAGCAATCAGCCCCAGCATTTT. It codes for CASSLSGDSNQPQHF.

The genes are TRBV19 and TRBJ1-1; D unclear. The ends were cut back, 3 bases at V and 0 bases at J, with 8 bases in the middle. This CDR3 is 14 amino acids long. Germline lookup yields CDR1 LNHDA and CDR2 SQIVND (reference sequence). This CDR3 reads CASSIGFLNTEAFF. The CDR3 coding sequence is TGTGCCAGTAGTATTGGCTTTCTGAACACTGAAGCTTTCTTT. The full variable domain, rest sourced from reference TRBV19 and TRBJ1-1, is DGGITQSPKYLFRKEGQNVTLSCEQNLNHDAMYWYRQDPGQGLRLIYYSQIVNDFQKGDIAEGYSVSREKKESFPLTVTSAQKNPTAFYLCASSIGFLNTEAFFGQGTRLTVV.

The chain carries TRBV10-1 and TRBJ1-2; weak D call: TRBD1 (5 bases). The CDR3 is 13 residues long. With 3 bases removed from V and 8 bases from J, the gap between germline ends came to 13 bases. The germline V gene encodes CDR1 WNHNN and CDR2 SYGVQD (reference sequence). The CDR3 reads CASSDRVEGGYTF. The DNA for the CDR3 is TGCGCCAGCAGTGACAGGGTTGAGGGAGGCTACACCTTC.

The chain employs TRBV13 and TRBJ2-5, with TRBD1 identical over 8 bases. The DNA end is a closer match to TRBJ2-7, so the J assignment may be wrong. The CDR3 has 13 residues. Germline CDR1 is PRHDT and CDR2 is FYEKMQ (reference sequence). In nucleotides, the CDR3 is TGTGCCAGCACCAGGACAGGGCGGTACGAGCAGTACTTC. It translates to CASTRTGRYEQYF.

The genes are TRBV13 and TRBJ1-4; D call uncertain. V dropped 6 bases and J dropped 3 bases, with 14 bases sitting between them. Germline lookup yields CDR1 PRHDT and CDR2 FYEKMQ (reference sequence). The length of the CDR3 is 15 residues. CDR3 sequence reads: CASSSLTEANEKLFF. The DNA of the CDR3 is TGTGCCAGCAGTTCCTTGACCGAAGCTAATGAAAAACTGTTTTTT.

This clone was detected only once. The chain uses TRBV7-6 and TRBJ2-5; 8 bases align to TRBD1. The tail of the sequence fits TRBJ2-7 better, so the J call may be wrong. Germline lookup yields CDR1 SGHVS and CDR2 FNYEAQ. The CDR3 runs 14 residues. CDR3 nucleotide sequence: TGTGCCAGCAGCTCCAGGGGGCTAGGCTACGAGCAGTACTTC. Protein sequence: CASSSRGLGYEQYF.

This chain connects TRBV19 to TRBJ2-7; the match to TRBD1 covers 12 bases. V trimming: 3 bases; J trimming: 7 bases; junction bases outside the gene matches: 10. Germline CDR1 and CDR2: LNHDA and SQIVND (reference sequence). CDR3 size: 16 residues. The CDR3 nucleotides are TGTGCCAGTAGTATTTTGGGGGGACAGGGGGCAACAGAGCAGTACTTC. Translation gives CASSILGGQGATEQYF.

The gene calls are TRBV9 and TRBJ1-4; the match to TRBD1 covers 8 bases. The CDR3 spans 15 residues. Germline V gene data show CDR1 as SGDLS and CDR2 as YYNGEE. V was pared by 0 bases and J by 7 bases, with 5 bases of the junction left unmatched. CDR3 bases: TGTGCCAGCAGCGTAGGGACAGGGAGTGGTGAAAAACTGTTTTTT. Its translation: CASSVGTGSGEKLFF.

The chain is built from TRBV15 and TRBJ2-1, with D possibly TRBD1 on 6 matching bases. Germline loops: CDR1 LNHNV, CDR2 YYDKDF (reference sequence). The ends were cut back, 3 bases at V and 4 bases at J, with 25 bases in the middle. The CDR3 totals 19 residues. This CDR3 reads CATSSYGTVHGTRYNEQFF. In nucleotides, the CDR3 is TGTGCCACCAGCAGTTATGGGACGGTGCACGGGACACGTTACAATGAGCAGTTCTTC. The variable domain in full, with the rest retrieved from reference TRBV15 and TRBJ2-1, is DAMVIQNPRYQVTQFGKPVTLSCSQTLNHNVMYWYQQKSSQAPKLLFHYYDKDFNNEADTPDNFQSRRPNTSFCFLDIRSPGLGDTAMYLCATSSYGTVHGTRYNEQFFGPGTRLTVL.

This clone has a single count. This chain links TRBV28 with TRBJ1-1; D uncertain. Germline CDR1 and CDR2: MDHEN and SYDVKM. The CDR3 is 16 amino acids. Trimming stripped 4 bases from V and 0 bases from J, with 15 bases between. The CDR3 loop reads CASSSGPRALNTEAFF. CDR3 coding DNA: TGTGCCAGCAGTTCCGGGCCCCGGGCCTTGAACACTGAAGCTTTCTTT.

The chain is built from TRBV7-9 and TRBJ2-7; the D gene is possibly TRBD1 (5 bases). The length of the CDR3 is 14 residues. The V gene's germline CDR1 is SEHNR and CDR2 FQNEAQ (reference sequence). The V gene lost 0 bases and the J gene lost 2 bases, with 8 bases spanning the gap. The CDR3 DNA is TGTGCCAGCAGCTTAGCGACAGCAGCCTACGAGCAGTACTTC. This encodes CASSLATAAYEQYF.

The V gene is TRBV16, the J gene TRBJ1-1; D remains ambiguous. CDR1 is KGHSY, CDR2 FQNENV, per germline. The CDR3 has 12 residues. V lost 1 base, J lost 7 bases, and 7 bases lay in between. CDR3 sequence: CASSQYVSEAFF. CDR3 coding DNA: TGTGCCAGCAGCCAATACGTGAGTGAAGCTTTCTTT.

This chain joins TRBV9 and TRBJ2-1; 11 bases align to TRBD2. Germline loops: CDR1 SGDLS, CDR2 YYNGEE. The trim removed 0 bases at V and 0 bases at J, leaving 8 bases unmatched. CDR3 length: 19 amino acids. The CDR3 sequence: CASSVDETSGTSSYNEQFF. The CDR3, as DNA: TGTGCCAGCAGCGTAGATGAGACTAGCGGGACGAGCTCCTACAATGAGCAGTTCTTC.

This clone was seen just once. This chain uses TRBV9 with TRBJ2-3; D remains ambiguous. Germline CDR1 is SGDLS and CDR2 is YYNGEE. The CDR3 is 15 residues long. V was pared by 4 bases and J by 0 bases, with 12 bases between. CDR3 coding DNA: TGTGCCAGCAGCCCAGGCTTGTTTAGCACAGATACGCAGTATTTT. Translation gives CASSPGLFSTDTQYF.

The chain links TRBV7-2 to TRBJ2-7, with D perhaps TRBD2 (5 bases). This CDR3 spans 16 amino acids. Trimming took 5 bases from V and 0 from J, leaving 17 bases between them. CDR1 and CDR2 from the germline V gene are SGHTA and FQGNSA. CDR3 sequence (DNA): TGTGCCAGCAGCCCCCTCCGGGGAGAAAGCTCCTACGAGCAGTACTTC. This sequence encodes CASSPLRGESSYEQYF.

V gene TRBV7-9 combines with J gene TRBJ2-1; tentatively, D is TRBD1 or TRBD2 (5 bases each). Germline loops: CDR1 SEHNR, CDR2 FQNEAQ (reference sequence). V dropped 5 bases and J dropped 2 bases, with 13 bases sitting between them. The CDR3 has 15 residues. DNA for the CDR3: TGTGCCAGCAGCCCCCGGGACCTTGCCTACAATGAGCAGTTCTTC. Its protein product is CASSPRDLAYNEQFF.

The chain carries TRBV19 and TRBJ2-1; 10 positions match TRBD1. CDR3 length: 15 residues. CDR1 is LNHDA and CDR2 is SQIVND in the germline V gene (reference sequence). Unmatched junction bases numbered 2, after V lost 1 base and J lost 5 bases. The DNA of the CDR3 is TGTGCCAGTAGTATAGCGGGACAGGGGAACAATGAGCAGTTCTTC. Residues: CASSIAGQGNNEQFF.

V is TRBV11-2 and J is TRBJ2-7; the D is unclear. This CDR3 region has 12 residues. Trimming removed 4 bases from V and 5 bases from J, with 9 bases in between. The germline CDR1 and CDR2 sequences are SGHAT and FQNNGV. The CDR3 sequence is CASSYRWDEQYF. Here the CDR3 DNA reads TGTGCCAGCAGCTATCGATGGGACGAGCAGTACTTC.

The chain carries TRBV5-6 and TRBJ1-5; 8 bases agree with TRBD1. Trimming took 5 bases from V and 1 from J; bases not matched to a gene: 2. The germline V gene has CDR1 SGHDT and CDR2 YYEEEE. CDR3 length equals 14 residues. For the CDR3, the DNA is TGTGCCAGCAGACGACAGGGGAGCAATCAGCCCCAGCATTTT. This codes for CASRRQGSNQPQHF.

A single count supports this clone. This rearrangement joins TRBV28 to TRBJ2-7; D is perhaps TRBD2 (6 bases). With 7 bases removed from V and 1 base from J, the gap between germline ends came to 14 bases. The V gene's germline CDR1 is MDHEN and CDR2 SYDVKM. This CDR3 has 14 residues. The DNA for the CDR3 is TGTGCCAGCATTGTACGGGGGAGGTCCTACGAGCAGTACTTC. Encoded protein: CASIVRGRSYEQYF.

The chain has TRBV28 and TRBJ2-7, with 10 nucleotides matching TRBD2. CDR1 MDHEN and CDR2 SYDVKM come from the germline V gene. V trimming: 2 bases; J trimming: 2 bases; junction bases outside the gene matches: 3. This CDR3 is built from 15 residues. The CDR3 reads CASSLRTSGTYEQYF. The CDR3 nucleotides are TGTGCCAGCAGTTTACGGACTAGCGGAACCTACGAGCAGTACTTC.